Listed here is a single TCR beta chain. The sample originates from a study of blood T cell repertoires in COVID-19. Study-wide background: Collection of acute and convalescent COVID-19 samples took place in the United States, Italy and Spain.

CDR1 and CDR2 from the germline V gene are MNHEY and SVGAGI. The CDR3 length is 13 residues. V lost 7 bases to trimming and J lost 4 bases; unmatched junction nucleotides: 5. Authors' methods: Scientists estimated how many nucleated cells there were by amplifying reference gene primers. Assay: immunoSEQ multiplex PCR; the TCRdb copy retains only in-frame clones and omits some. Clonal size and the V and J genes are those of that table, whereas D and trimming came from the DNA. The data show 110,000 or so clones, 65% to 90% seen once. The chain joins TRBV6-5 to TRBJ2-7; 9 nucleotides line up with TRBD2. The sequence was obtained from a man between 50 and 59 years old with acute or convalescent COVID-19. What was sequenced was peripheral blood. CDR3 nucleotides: TGTGCCAGCATTAGCGGGAGTATTTACGAGCAGTACTTC. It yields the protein CASISGSIYEQYF.